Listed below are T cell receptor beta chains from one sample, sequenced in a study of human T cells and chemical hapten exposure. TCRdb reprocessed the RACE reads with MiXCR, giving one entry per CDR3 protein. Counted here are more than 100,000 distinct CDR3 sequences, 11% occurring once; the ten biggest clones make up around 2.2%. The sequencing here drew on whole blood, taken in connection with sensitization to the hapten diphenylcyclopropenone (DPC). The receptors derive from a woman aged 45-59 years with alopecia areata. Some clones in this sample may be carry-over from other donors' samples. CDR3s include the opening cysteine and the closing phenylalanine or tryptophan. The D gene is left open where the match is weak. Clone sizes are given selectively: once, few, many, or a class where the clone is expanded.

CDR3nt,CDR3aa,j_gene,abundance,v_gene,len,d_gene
TGTGCCTGGAGTGCTAGCTTCGACAATGAGCAGTTCTTC,CAWSASFDNEQFF,TRBJ2-1,few,TRBV30,13,.
TGTGCCAGCAGCGTAGAAGGCAGGGGCGACGACGAGCAGTACTTC,CASSVEGRGDDEQYF,TRBJ2-7,many,TRBV9,15,.
TGTGCCAGCAGCCAAGTAGGGGGCGGGACAGATACGCAGTATTTT,CASSQVGGGTDTQYF,TRBJ2-3,.,TRBV3-1,15,TRBD1
TGTGCCATCAGAAGGACTTACACCTTC,CAIRRTYTF,TRBJ1-2,few,TRBV10-3,9,.
TGTGCCAGCAGCCCACTGCCTAGCGGGAGGGAAGAGACCCAGTACTTC,CASSPLPSGREETQYF,TRBJ2-5,.,TRBV7-7,16,TRBD2
TGTGCCAGCACCCCGACAGGGTACGAGCAGTACTTC,CASTPTGYEQYF,TRBJ2-7,few,TRBV28,12,TRBD1
TGTGCCAGCAGTGCCAGCGGGGGCCGAACGGGGGAGCAGTTCTTC,CASSASGGRTGEQFF,TRBJ2-1,.,TRBV12-3/TRBV12-4,15,TRBD2
TGTGCCAGCAGTGACGGCTTCTCCTCTGGAAACACCATATATTTT,CASSDGFSSGNTIYF,TRBJ1-3,.,TRBV2,15,.
TGTGCCAGCAGCTCATTCCCCCCAGCTAACTATGGCTACACCTTC,CASSSFPPANYGYTF,TRBJ1-2,few,TRBV12-3/TRBV12-4,15,.
TGCAGCGTTGTTCTCCAGCTCCCGGATGAAAAACTGTTTTTT,CSVVLQLPDEKLFF,TRBJ1-4,.,TRBV29-1,14,.
TGCAGTGCTGGGACCCTGCGCACAGATACGCAGTATTTT,CSAGTLRTDTQYF,TRBJ2-3,.,TRBV20-1,13,.
TGTGCCAGCAGCTTGGAGGGGTCTCAGCCCCAGCATTTT,CASSLEGSQPQHF,TRBJ1-5,few,TRBV5-6,13,.